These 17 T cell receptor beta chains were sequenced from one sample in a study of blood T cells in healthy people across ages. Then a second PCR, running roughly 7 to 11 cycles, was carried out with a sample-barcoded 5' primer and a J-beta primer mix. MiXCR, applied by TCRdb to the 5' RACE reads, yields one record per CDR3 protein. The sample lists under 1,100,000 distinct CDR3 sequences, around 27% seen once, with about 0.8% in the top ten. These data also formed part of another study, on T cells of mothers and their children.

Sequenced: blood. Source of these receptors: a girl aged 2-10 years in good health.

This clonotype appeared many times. The CDR3 DNA sequence: TGTGCCAGCAGCTCCGACGGGACTAGCGGGTTCTATGAGCAGTTCTTC. Encoded protein: CASSSDGTSGFYEQFF. V and J are TRBV6-4 and TRBJ2-5, with 12 bases fitting TRBD2. The J call may be incorrect, as the DNA end agrees better with TRBJ2-1. Per the germline V gene, CDR1 is MRHNA and CDR2 is SNTAGT. CDR3 length: 16 amino acids.

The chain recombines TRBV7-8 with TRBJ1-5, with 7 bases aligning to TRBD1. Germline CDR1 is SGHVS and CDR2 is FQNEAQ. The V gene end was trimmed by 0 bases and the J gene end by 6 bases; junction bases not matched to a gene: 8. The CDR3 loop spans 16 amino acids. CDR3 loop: CASSLARGGGGQPQHF. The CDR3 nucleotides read TGTGCCAGCAGCTTAGCGCGAGGGGGCGGCGGTCAGCCCCAGCATTTT. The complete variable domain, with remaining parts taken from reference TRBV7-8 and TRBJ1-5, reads GAGVSQSPRYKVAKRGQDVALRCDPISGHVSLFWYQQALGQGPEFLTYFQNEAQLDKSGLPSDRFFAERPEGSVSTLKIQRTQQEDSAVYLCASSLARGGGGQPQHFGDGTRLSIL.

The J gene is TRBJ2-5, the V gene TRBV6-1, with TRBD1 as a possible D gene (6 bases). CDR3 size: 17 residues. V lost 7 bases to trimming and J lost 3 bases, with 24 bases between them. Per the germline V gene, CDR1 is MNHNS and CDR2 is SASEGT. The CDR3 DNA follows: TGTGCCAGCAACCTACCTTACTCACAGGGAATTGAAGAGACCCAGTACTTC. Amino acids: CASNLPYSQGIEETQYF.

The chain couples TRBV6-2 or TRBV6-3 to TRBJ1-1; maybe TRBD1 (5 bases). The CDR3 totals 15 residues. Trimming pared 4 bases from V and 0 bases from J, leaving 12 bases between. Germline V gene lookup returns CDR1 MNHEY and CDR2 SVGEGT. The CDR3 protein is CASSWTLPMNTEAFF. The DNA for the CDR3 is TGTGCCAGCAGTTGGACACTCCCCATGAACACTGAAGCTTTCTTT.

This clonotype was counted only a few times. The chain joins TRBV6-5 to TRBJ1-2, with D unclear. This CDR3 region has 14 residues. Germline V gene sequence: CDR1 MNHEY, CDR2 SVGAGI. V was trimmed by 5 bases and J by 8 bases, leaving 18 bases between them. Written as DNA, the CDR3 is TGTGCCAGCAGTCCCGGCCTAAGGGCGGAAGGCTACACCTTC. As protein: CASSPGLRAEGYTF.

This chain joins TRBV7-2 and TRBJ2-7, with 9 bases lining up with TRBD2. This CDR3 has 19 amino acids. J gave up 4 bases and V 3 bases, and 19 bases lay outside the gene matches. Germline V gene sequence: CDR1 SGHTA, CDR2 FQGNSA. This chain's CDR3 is CASSFRGPAELAGKYEQYF. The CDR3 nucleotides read TGTGCCAGCAGCTTTAGGGGGCCGGCAGAACTAGCGGGCAAATACGAGCAGTACTTC. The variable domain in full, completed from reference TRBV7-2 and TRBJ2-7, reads GAGVSQSPSNKVTEKGKDVELRCDPISGHTALYWYRQSLGQGLEFLIYFQGNSAPDKSGLPSDRFSAERTGGSVSTLTIQRTQQEDSAVYLCASSFRGPAELAGKYEQYFGPGTRLTVT.

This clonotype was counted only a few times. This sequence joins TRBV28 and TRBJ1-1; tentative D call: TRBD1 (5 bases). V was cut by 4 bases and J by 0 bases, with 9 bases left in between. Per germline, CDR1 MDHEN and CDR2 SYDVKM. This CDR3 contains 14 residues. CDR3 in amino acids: CASSYRDLNTEAFF. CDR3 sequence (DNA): TGTGCCAGCAGTTACCGGGACCTGAACACTGAAGCTTTCTTT.

The DNA for the CDR3 is TGTGCCAGCAGGGGGGCAGGGTTTACAGCTTTCTTT. Translating it yields CASRGAGFTAFF. V gene TRBV6-5 combines with J gene TRBJ1-1; a weak D match, TRBD1 (6 bases). Germline CDR1 MNHEY, CDR2 SVGAGI. This CDR3 comprises 12 residues. Between the trimmed V and J ends, which lost 6 bases and 10 bases, there was a span of 15 bases.

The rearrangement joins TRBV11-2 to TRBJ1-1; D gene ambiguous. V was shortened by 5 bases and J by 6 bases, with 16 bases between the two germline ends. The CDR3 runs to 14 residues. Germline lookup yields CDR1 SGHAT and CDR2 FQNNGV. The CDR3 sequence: CASSPSDRAAEAFF. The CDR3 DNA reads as TGTGCCAGCAGCCCTAGCGACCGGGCGGCTGAAGCTTTCTTT.

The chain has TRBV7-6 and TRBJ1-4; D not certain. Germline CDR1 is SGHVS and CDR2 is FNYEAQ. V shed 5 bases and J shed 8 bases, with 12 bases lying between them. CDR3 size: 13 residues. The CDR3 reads CASSPSGPEKLFF. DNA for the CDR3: TGTGCCAGCAGCCCATCGGGCCCCGAAAAACTGTTTTTT.

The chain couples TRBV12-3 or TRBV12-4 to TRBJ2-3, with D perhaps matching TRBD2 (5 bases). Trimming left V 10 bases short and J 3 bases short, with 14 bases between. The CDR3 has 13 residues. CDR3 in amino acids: CATDLAVTDTQYF. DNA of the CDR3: TGTGCCACGGACTTAGCAGTGACAGATACGCAGTATTTT.

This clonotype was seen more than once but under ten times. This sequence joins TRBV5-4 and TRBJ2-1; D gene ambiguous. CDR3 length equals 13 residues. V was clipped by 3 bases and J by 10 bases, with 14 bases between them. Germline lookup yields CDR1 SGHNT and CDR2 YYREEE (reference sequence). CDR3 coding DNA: TGTGCCAGCAGCTCACCTATTCAGAGAGAGCAGTTCTTC. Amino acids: CASSSPIQREQFF.

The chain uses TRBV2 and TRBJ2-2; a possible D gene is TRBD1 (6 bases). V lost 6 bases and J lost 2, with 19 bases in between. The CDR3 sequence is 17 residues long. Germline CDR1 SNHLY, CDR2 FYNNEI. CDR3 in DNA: TGTGCCAGCAGACCCGCAGTACGGGACATCAACACCGGGGAGCTGTTTTTT. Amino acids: CASRPAVRDINTGELFF.

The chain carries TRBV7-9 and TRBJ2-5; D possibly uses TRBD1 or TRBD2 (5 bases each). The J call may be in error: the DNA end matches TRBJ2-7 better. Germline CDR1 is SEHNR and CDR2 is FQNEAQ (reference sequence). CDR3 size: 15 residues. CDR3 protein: CASSLGGTRSGEQYF. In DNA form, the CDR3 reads TGTGCCAGCAGCTTAGGGGGGACCAGGAGTGGCGAGCAGTACTTC.

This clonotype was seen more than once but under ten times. The CDR3 loop reads CASSPWGEDEQFF. CDR3 nucleotide sequence: TGTGCCAGCAGCCCGTGGGGGGAAGATGAGCAGTTCTTC. This chain uses TRBV9 with TRBJ2-1; a possible D gene is TRBD2 (6 bases). Germline CDR1 reads SGDLS; CDR2 reads YYNGEE. Trimming pared 4 bases from V and 8 bases from J, leaving 13 bases between. The CDR3 has 13 residues.

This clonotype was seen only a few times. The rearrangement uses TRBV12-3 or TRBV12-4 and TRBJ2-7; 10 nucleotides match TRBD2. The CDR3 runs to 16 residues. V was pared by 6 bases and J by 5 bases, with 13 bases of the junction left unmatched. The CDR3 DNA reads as TGTGCCAGCAGCCGGCGATTTACCGGGACTAGCGACGAGCAGTACTTC. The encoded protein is CASSRRFTGTSDEQYF.

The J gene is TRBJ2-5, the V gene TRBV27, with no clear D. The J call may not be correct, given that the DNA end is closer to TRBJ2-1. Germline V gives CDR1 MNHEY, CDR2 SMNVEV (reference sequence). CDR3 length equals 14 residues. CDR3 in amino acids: CASSFGLFYNEQFF. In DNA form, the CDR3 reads TGTGCCAGCAGTTTTGGGCTTTTCTACAATGAGCAGTTCTTC.